Below are 12 T cell receptor beta chains sequenced from a single sample in a study of T-cell reconstitution after alpha-beta-depleted transplantation in children. TCRbeta library construction was performed incorporating unique molecular identifiers. Via MiXCR, TCRdb re-called the PCR reads, giving one row per CDR3 protein. There are a few hundred thousand distinct CDR3 sequences in the sample; approximately 10% occur only once, and about 5% lies in the top ten. Specimen: PBMCs from the stem cell graft donor, collected from the stem cell graft. These receptors were collected from a human donor who donated a stem cell graft to a child with acute myeloid leukemia.

V is TRBV7-3 and J is TRBJ1-2; 7 nucleotides align to TRBD1. Germline CDR1 is SGHTA and CDR2 is FQGTGA. The CDR3 is 14 amino acids. The trim removed 5 bases at V and 3 bases at J, leaving 6 bases unmatched. In DNA, the CDR3 is TGTGCCAGCAGCACCCACGGACAGGACTATGGCTACACCTTC. Translation gives CASSTHGQDYGYTF. Based on the CDR3 plus reference TRBV7-3 and TRBJ1-2, the full variable domain is GAGVSQTPSNKVTEKGKYVELRCDPISGHTALYWYRQSLGQGPEFLIYFQGTGAADDSGLPNDRFFAVRPEGSVSTLKIQRTERGDSAVYLCASSTHGQDYGYTFGSGTRLTVV.

This clonotype was seen repeatedly, ten times or more. The rearrangement uses TRBV20-1 and TRBJ2-1; 12 nucleotides align to TRBD2. CDR3 size: 15 residues. The ends lost 5 bases at V and 2 bases at J; junction bases unmatched: 4. Germline lookup yields CDR1 DFQATT and CDR2 SNEGSKA (reference sequence). The CDR3 DNA reads TGCAGTGCTTTCCTAGCGGGAGGGGCCTACAATGAGCAGTTCTTC. This translates into CSAFLAGGAYNEQFF.

This clonotype has more than one count but fewer than ten. V and J are TRBV5-1 and TRBJ2-3; D might be TRBD2 (6 bases). The CDR3 length is 16 residues. Germline V CDR1 and CDR2: SGHRS, YFSETQ. Trimming stripped 4 bases from V and 3 bases from J, with 18 bases between. The CDR3 coding sequence is TGCGCCAGCAGCCCTCGGGACTCCCGGGGGACAGATACGCAGTATTTT. Its translation: CASSPRDSRGTDTQYF.

This clonotype occurred many times. The CDR3 nucleotides are TGCGCCAGCAGCTTGCCGGCGGCAAACAATGAGCAGTTCTTC. This translates into CASSLPAANNEQFF. The V gene is TRBV5-1, the J gene TRBJ2-1; D is ambiguous. Germline loops: CDR1 SGHRS, CDR2 YFSETQ. V lost 1 base and J 5 bases, leaving 10 bases between the germline ends. This CDR3 is built from 14 residues.

This clonotype appeared a few times. The chain employs TRBV9 and TRBJ2-3; perhaps TRBD2 as D (7 bases). The CDR3 spans 15 residues. V was shortened by 0 bases and J by 1 base, with 9 bases between the two germline ends. The germline CDR1 and CDR2 sequences are SGDLS and YYNGEE. The CDR3 protein is CASSVGEGGTDTQYF. The CDR3 region has the DNA TGTGCCAGCAGCGTAGGGGAGGGGGGCACAGATACGCAGTATTTT. Based on the CDR3 plus reference TRBV9 and TRBJ2-3, the full variable domain is DSGVTQTPKHLITATGQRVTLRCSPRSGDLSVYWYQQSLDQGLQFLIQYYNGEERAKGNILERFSAQQFPDLHSELNLSSLELGDSALYFCASSVGEGGTDTQYFGPGTRLTVL.

The chain uses TRBV29-1 and TRBJ2-2; TRBD2 matches at 10 bases. The CDR3 has 16 amino acids. V lost 7 bases and J lost 3; bases outside the gene matches: 11. Per germline, CDR1 SQVTM and CDR2 ANQGSEA. The DNA of the CDR3 is TGCAGCGCTGGGGCGCTAGCGGGAGAGTACACCGGGGAGCTGTTTTTT. Its protein product is CSAGALAGEYTGELFF.

V and J are TRBV19 and TRBJ1-2, with D maybe TRBD1 (5 bases). The CDR3 runs to 14 residues. The germline gives CDR1 LNHDA, CDR2 SQIVND (reference sequence). Trimming removed 2 bases from V and 0 bases from J, with 7 bases in between. DNA for the CDR3: TGTGCCAGTAGTATAACAGGAGCTAACTATGGCTACACCTTC. Translating it yields CASSITGANYGYTF.

The chain links TRBV12-3 or TRBV12-4 to TRBJ1-6; no definite D call. The V and J ends lost 3 bases and 1 base respectively, with 7 bases between them. This CDR3 is 15 amino acids long. The CDR3 protein is CASSLVGSYNSPLHF. In DNA form, the CDR3 reads TGTGCCAGCAGTTTGGTGGGGTCCTATAATTCACCCCTCCACTTT.

J is TRBJ1-3 and V is TRBV9; 7 bases agree with TRBD1. The CDR3 loop spans 15 amino acids. V was pared by 4 bases and J by 4 bases, with 8 bases of the junction left unmatched. Germline CDR1 SGDLS, CDR2 YYNGEE. The CDR3, as DNA: TGTGCCAGCAGCTTTGGCATGGGACAGGGAAACACCATATATTTT. Encoded protein: CASSFGMGQGNTIYF.

This clonotype came up a few times. The J gene is TRBJ2-5, the V gene TRBV29-1; TRBD1 is a possible D gene (6 bases). CDR3 size: 11 residues. Trimming shortened V by 8 bases and J by 7 bases, and 14 bases separated the two germline ends. Germline V lookup: CDR1 SQVTM, CDR2 ANQGSEA. CDR3 amino acids: CSTSEGGTQYF. In DNA form, the CDR3 reads TGCAGCACCTCCGAAGGGGGGACCCAGTACTTC.

At least ten counts were recorded for this clonotype. The chain uses TRBV25-1 and TRBJ2-3; possibly TRBD1 for D (6 bases). The V end lost 6 bases, the J end lost 6 bases, and 13 bases lay between the germline ends. The CDR3 sequence is 13 residues long. The germline V gene has CDR1 MGHDK and CDR2 SYGVNS. The CDR3 nucleotides read TGTGCCAGCAGACCGACAGGTCTGGATACGCAGTATTTT. Translating it yields CASRPTGLDTQYF.

The sample holds a few counts of this clonotype. The rearrangement uses TRBV5-1 and TRBJ1-4; D is possibly TRBD1 (5 bases). The CDR3 loop spans 15 amino acids. Germline V CDR1 and CDR2: SGHRS, YFSETQ. Trimming removed 1 base at V and 4 bases at J, with 11 bases between. The CDR3 region has the DNA TGCGCCAGCAGCTTGTATGGGGGGATTAATGAAAAACTGTTTTTT. Encoded protein: CASSLYGGINEKLFF.